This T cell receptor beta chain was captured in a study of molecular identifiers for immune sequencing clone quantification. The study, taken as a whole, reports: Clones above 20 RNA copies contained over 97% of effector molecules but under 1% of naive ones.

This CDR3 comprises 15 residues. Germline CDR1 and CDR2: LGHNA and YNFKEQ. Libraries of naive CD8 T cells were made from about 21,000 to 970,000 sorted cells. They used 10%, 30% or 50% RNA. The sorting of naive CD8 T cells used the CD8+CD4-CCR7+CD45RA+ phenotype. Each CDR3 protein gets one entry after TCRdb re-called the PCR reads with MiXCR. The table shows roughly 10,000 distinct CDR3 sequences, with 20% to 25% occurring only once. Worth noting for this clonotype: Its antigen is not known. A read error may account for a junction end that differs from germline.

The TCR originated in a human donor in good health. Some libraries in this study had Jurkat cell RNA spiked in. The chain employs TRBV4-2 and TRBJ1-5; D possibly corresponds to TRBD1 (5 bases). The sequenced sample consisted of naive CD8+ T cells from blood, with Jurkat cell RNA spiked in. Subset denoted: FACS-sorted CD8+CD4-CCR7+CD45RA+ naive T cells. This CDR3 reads CASTPNQGSNQPQQF. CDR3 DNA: TGTGCCAGCACCCCAAACCAGGGAAGCAATCAGCCCCAGCAATTT.